The rows below give T cell receptor beta chains drawn from one sample of a study of Ad26.COV2.S vaccination and SARS-CoV-2 variants. Sequencing was performed with immunoSEQ multiplex PCR; in TCRdb, only in-frame clones are kept and a portion is missing. Altogether about 370,000 clones are present, roughly nine tenths being singletons, with the ten largest covering approximately 3.7%. The sequencing here drew on peripheral blood, taken in a trial of Ad26.COV2.S vaccine versus placebo. These receptors came from a person between 18 and 60 years old who received the Ad26.COV2.S COVID-19 vaccine or a placebo. CDR3s include the opening cysteine and the closing phenylalanine or tryptophan. D genes are given only for firm matches. A row's size may be missing; if present it is once, few, many or a size class.

clone_size j_call cdr3_length d_call v_call cdr3_aa cdr3_nt
. TRBJ2-2 15 . TRBV2 CASSEFRALSGELFF TGTGCCAGCAGTGAATTCAGGGCGTTAAGCGGGGAGCTGTTTTTT
. TRBJ2-3 14 . TRBV30 CAWSVRGGTDTQYF TGTGCCTGGAGTGTCCGGGGAGGCACAGATACGCAGTATTTT
. TRBJ2-5 15 . TRBV6-2/TRBV6-3 CASSYSQATGETQYF TGTGCCAGCAGTTACTCTCAAGCTACAGGGGAGACCCAGTACTTC
many TRBJ2-7 15 TRBD1 TRBV4-1 CASYAGTGKTYEQYF TGCGCCAGCTACGCCGGGACAGGGAAAACCTACGAGCAGTACTTC
. TRBJ1-5 12 TRBD1 TRBV29-1 CSVGTGNQPQHF TGCAGCGTTGGGACAGGGAATCAGCCCCAGCATTTT
few TRBJ1-2 14 . TRBV19 CASSLDTPRAGYTF TGTGCCAGTAGCCTGGACACGCCGCGGGCGGGCTACACCTTC
. TRBJ2-1 15 . TRBV7-9 CASSLAGGILNEQFF TGTGCCAGCAGCTTAGCGGGGGGCATCCTCAATGAGCAGTTCTTC
. TRBJ1-6 14 TRBD1 TRBV2 CASSTGTGSLVLHF TGTGCCAGCAGTACCGGGACAGGCTCTCTGGTCCTCCACTTT
. TRBJ1-2 14 . TRBV3-1/TRBV3-2 CASSQDVSGGGYTF TGTGCCAGCAGCCAAGACGTATCGGGAGGTGGCTACACCTTC
. TRBJ2-3 16 TRBD1 TRBV10-1 CASSESRGRGTDTQYF TGCGCCAGCAGTGAGTCCAGGGGGCGAGGCACAGATACGCAGTATTTT
few TRBJ2-2 15 TRBD1 TRBV19 CASSSGTVNTGELFF TGTGCCAGTAGTAGTGGGACAGTGAACACCGGGGAGCTGTTTTTT
. TRBJ1-3 17 . TRBV7-9 CASSLGSGGTDGNTIYF TGTGCCAGCAGCTTAGGGAGCGGCGGGACTGATGGAAACACCATATATTTT
. TRBJ2-7 14 TRBD1 TRBV2 CASREQGDSYEQYF TGTGCCAGCAGGGAACAGGGGGATTCCTACGAGCAGTACTTC
few TRBJ2-3 18 . TRBV27 CASSPPGWGFASTDTQYF TGTGCCAGCAGTCCCCCTGGGTGGGGGTTTGCTAGCACAGATACGCAGTATTTT
. TRBJ2-7 17 TRBD1 TRBV19 CASSIGGQGILPYEQYF TGTGCCAGTAGTATAGGTGGACAGGGCATTTTGCCCTACGAGCAGTACTTC
. TRBJ2-7 18 TRBD2 TRBV7-9 CASSLDRAAGGSSYEQYF TGTGCCAGCAGCTTAGATAGGGCCGCGGGGGGTAGCTCCTACGAGCAGTACTTC
. TRBJ2-2 12 . TRBV6-5 CGARGRAGELFF TGTGGGGCGCGGGGAAGGGCCGGGGAGCTGTTTTTT
many TRBJ1-1 16 . TRBV30 CAWSFSQGSDYTEAFF TGTGCCTGGAGTTTCTCACAGGGTTCCGATTACACTGAAGCTTTCTTT
many TRBJ2-2 15 . TRBV6-2/TRBV6-3 CASSYIGARTGELFF TGTGCCAGCAGTTACATCGGGGCGAGGACCGGGGAGCTGTTTTTT
. TRBJ1-1 15 . TRBV5-8 CASSLTGPDNTEAFF TGTGCCAGCAGCTTGACCGGTCCAGACAACACTGAAGCTTTCTTT
. TRBJ1-4 13 . TRBV10-1 CASSDGGDEKLFF TGCGCCAGCAGTGATGGAGGTGATGAAAAACTGTTTTTT
. TRBJ2-3 15 TRBD2 TRBV5-1 CASSLYGGGTDTQYF TGCGCCAGCAGCTTGTACGGGGGAGGGACCGATACGCAGTATTTT
. TRBJ2-7 14 . TRBV5-1 CASSLGAGAHEQYF TGCGCCAGCAGCTTGGGTGCAGGGGCCCACGAGCAGTACTTC
once TRBJ2-7 15 . TRBV15 CATSREDESGYEQYF TGTGCCACCAGCAGAGAGGATGAATCGGGCTACGAGCAGTACTTC
. TRBJ1-3 16 . TRBV7-2 CASSLVQSFSGNTIYF TGTGCCAGCAGCTTAGTTCAGAGCTTCTCTGGAAACACCATATATTTT
. TRBJ2-7 17 TRBD1 TRBV2 CASTNHGGTGYGYEQYF TGTGCCAGCACCAATCACGGTGGGACAGGATACGGCTACGAGCAGTACTTC
. TRBJ2-1 14 TRBD1 TRBV5-1 CASSAGTDFWEQFF TGCGCCAGCAGCGCCGGGACAGATTTTTGGGAGCAGTTCTTC
. TRBJ1-1 13 . TRBV2 CASSDGQNTEAFF TGTGCCAGCAGTGACGGACAAAACACTGAAGCTTTCTTT
. TRBJ2-2 14 . TRBV6-6 CASSPGPNTGELFF TGTGCCAGCAGTCCGGGCCCCAACACCGGGGAGCTGTTTTTT